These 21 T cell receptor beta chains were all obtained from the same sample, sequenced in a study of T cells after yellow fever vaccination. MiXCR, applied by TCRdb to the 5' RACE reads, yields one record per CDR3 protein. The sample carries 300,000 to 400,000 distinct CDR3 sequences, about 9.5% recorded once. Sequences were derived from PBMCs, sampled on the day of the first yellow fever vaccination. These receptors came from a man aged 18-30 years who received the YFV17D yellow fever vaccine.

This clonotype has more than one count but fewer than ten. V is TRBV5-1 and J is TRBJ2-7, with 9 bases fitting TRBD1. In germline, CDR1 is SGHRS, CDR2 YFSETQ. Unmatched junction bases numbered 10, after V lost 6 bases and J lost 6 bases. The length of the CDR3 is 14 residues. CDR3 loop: CASTLQGAISEQYF. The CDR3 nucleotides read TGCGCCAGCACCCTACAGGGGGCGATTAGCGAGCAGTACTTC.

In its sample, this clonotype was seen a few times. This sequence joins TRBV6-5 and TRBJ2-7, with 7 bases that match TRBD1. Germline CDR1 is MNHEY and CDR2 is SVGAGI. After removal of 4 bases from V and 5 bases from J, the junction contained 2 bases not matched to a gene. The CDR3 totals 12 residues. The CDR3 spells CASSFQGDEQYF. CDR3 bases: TGTGCCAGCAGTTTTCAGGGGGACGAGCAGTACTTC.

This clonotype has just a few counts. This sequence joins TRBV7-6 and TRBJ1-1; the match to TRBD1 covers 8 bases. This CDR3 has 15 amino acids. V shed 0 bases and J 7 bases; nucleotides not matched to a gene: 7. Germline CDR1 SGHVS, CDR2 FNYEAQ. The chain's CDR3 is CASSLAGQGAGEAFF. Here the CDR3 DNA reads TGTGCCAGCAGCTTAGCGGGGCAGGGGGCAGGTGAAGCTTTCTTT.

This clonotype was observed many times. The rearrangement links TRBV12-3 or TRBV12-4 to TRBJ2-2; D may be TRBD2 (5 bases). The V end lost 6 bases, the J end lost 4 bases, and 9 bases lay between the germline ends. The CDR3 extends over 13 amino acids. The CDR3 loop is CASSPTTTGELFF. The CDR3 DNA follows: TGTGCCAGCAGCCCGACTACCACCGGGGAGCTGTTTTTT.

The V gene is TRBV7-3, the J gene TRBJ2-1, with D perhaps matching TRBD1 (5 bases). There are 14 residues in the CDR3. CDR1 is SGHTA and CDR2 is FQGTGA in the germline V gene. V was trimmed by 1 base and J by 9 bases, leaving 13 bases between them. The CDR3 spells CASSLNPRDSEQFF. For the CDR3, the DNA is TGTGCCAGCAGCTTAAATCCCAGGGATAGTGAGCAGTTCTTC.

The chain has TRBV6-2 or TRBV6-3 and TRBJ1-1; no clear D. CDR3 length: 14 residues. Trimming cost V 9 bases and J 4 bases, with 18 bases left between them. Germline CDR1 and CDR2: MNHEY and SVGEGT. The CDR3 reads CASMDVGPVTEAFF. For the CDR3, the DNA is TGTGCCAGTATGGACGTTGGGCCAGTCACTGAAGCTTTCTTT.

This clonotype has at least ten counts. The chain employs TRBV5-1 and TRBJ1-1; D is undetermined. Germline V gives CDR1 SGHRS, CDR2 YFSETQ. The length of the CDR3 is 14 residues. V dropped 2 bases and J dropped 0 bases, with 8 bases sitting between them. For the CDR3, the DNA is TGCGCCAGCAGCTTATTGACGGTGAACACTGAAGCTTTCTTT. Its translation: CASSLLTVNTEAFF.

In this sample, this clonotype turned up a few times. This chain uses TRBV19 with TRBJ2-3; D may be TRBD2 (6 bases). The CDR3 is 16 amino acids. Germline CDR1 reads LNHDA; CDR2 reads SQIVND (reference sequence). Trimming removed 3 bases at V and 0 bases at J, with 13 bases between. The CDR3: CASSIAGSTSTDTQYF. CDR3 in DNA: TGTGCCAGTAGTATCGCGGGGTCCACTAGCACAGATACGCAGTATTTT.

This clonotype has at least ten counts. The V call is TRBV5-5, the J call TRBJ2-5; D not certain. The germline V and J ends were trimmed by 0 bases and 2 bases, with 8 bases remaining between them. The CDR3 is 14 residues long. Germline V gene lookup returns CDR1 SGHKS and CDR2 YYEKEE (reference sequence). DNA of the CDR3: TGTGCCAGCAGCTTGGGGTCAGAACAAGAGACCCAGTACTTC. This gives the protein CASSLGSEQETQYF.

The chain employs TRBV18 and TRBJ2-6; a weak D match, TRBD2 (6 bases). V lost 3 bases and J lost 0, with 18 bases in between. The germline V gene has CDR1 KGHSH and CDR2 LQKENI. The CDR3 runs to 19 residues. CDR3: CASSPGAGLLLSGANVLTF. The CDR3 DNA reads TGTGCCAGCTCACCCGGGGCGGGGCTTCTCCTCTCTGGGGCCAACGTCCTGACTTTC.

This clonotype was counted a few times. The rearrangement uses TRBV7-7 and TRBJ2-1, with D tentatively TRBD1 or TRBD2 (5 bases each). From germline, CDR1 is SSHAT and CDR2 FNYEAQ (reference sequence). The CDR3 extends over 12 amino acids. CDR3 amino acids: CATGDPRGEQFF. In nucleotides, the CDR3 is TGTGCTACCGGGGACCCGAGAGGTGAGCAGTTCTTC. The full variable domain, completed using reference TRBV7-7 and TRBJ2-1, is GAGVSQSPRYKVTKRGQDVTLRCDPISSHATLYWYQQALGQGPEFLTYFNYEAQPDKSGLPSDRFSAERPEGSISTLTIQRTEQRDSAMYRCATGDPRGEQFFGPGTRLTVL.

For the CDR3, the DNA is TGTGCCAGCAGCTCCCCAACTAGCGGGGGGCCAGATACGCAGTATTTT. Its translation is CASSSPTSGGPDTQYF. V is TRBV7-2 and J is TRBJ2-3; 12 positions match TRBD2. This CDR3 comprises 16 residues. V shed 4 bases, J shed 4 bases, and the junction held 6 bases outside the gene matches. Germline assignment: CDR1 SGHTA and CDR2 FQGNSA.

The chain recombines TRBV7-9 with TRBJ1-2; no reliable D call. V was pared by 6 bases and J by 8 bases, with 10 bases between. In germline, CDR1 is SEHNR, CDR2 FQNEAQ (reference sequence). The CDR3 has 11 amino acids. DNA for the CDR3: TGTGCCAGCAGTAAAGGATGGGGCTACACCTTC. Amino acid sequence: CASSKGWGYTF.

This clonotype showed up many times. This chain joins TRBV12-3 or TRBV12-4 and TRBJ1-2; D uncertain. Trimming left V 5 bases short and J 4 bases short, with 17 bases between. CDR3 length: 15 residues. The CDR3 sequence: CASSLRLDVSYGYTF. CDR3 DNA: TGTGCCAGCAGTCTCCGTCTTGATGTTTCCTATGGCTACACCTTC.

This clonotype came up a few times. For the CDR3, the DNA is TGTGCCAGCAGCTTAGTGCGGGGGGTAGCAGAGACCCAGTACTTC. Encoded protein: CASSLVRGVAETQYF. The chain employs TRBV7-2 and TRBJ2-5, with 8 bases identical to TRBD2. Germline V gene lookup returns CDR1 SGHTA and CDR2 FQGNSA. J gave up 4 bases and V 1 base, and 5 bases lay outside the gene matches. This CDR3 is built from 15 residues.

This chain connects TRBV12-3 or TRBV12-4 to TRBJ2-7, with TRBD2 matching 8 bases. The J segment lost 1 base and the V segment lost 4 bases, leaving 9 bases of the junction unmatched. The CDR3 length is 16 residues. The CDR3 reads CASSSLVAGSSYEQYF. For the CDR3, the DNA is TGTGCCAGCAGTTCCCTTGTAGCGGGGAGTTCCTACGAGCAGTACTTC.

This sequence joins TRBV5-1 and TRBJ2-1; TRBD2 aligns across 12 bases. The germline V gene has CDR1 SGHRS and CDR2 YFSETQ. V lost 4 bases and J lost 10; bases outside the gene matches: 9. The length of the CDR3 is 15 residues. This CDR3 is CASSRLAGDPEEQFF. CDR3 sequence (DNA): TGCGCCAGCAGCCGACTAGCGGGGGACCCCGAGGAGCAGTTCTTC.

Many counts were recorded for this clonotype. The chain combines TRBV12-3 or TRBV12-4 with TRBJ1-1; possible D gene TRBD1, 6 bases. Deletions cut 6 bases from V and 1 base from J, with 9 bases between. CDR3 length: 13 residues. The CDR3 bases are TGTGCCAGCAGCGGGACAACGAACACTGAAGCTTTCTTT. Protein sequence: CASSGTTNTEAFF.

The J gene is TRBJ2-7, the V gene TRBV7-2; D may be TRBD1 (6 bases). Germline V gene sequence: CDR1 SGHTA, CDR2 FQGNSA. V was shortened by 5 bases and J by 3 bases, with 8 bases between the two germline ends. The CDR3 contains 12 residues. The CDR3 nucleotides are TGTGCCAGCAGCACACAGGGCTACGAGCAGTACTTC. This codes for CASSTQGYEQYF.

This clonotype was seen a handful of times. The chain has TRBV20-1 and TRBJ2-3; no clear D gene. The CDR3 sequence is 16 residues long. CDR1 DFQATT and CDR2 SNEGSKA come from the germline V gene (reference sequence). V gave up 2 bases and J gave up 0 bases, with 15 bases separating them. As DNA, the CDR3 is TGCAGTGCTAGACCCCCGCCGGGCGGAAGCACAGATACGCAGTATTTT. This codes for CSARPPPGGSTDTQYF.

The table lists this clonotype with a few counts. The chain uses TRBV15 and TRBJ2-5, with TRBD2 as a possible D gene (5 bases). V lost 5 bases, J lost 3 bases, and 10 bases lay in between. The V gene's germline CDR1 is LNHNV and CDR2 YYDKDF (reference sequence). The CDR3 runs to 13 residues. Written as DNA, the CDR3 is TGTGCCACCAGCTCCGCCGGGAAAGAGACCCAGTACTTC. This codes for CATSSAGKETQYF.